A few counts support the clone carrying this T cell receptor beta chain. Its matching antigen is unknown. This sample was taken from a study of OX40 agonist ivuxolimab in advanced cancers. The V end lost 8 bases, the J end lost 0 bases, and 15 bases lay between the germline ends. In germline, CDR1 is MNHNS, CDR2 SASEGT. This CDR3 spans 15 amino acids. Notes on the study in general: Some nonresponders additionally presented with little normalized T-cell clonal expansion.

Generated by immunoSEQ multiplex PCR, the TCRdb table keeps only in-frame clones and is missing some. The table lists around 36,000 clones, roughly 84% of them singletons. This clonotype originated in an adult with an advanced solid tumor such as melanoma, head and neck, liver or kidney cancer. The V gene is TRBV6-1, the J gene TRBJ2-3; D may be TRBD2 (6 bases). The input for sequencing was CD4+ or CD8+ T cells sorted from blood, taken in a trial of the OX40 agonist ivuxolimab. The CDR3 bases are TGTGCCAGCGGTAGGGCGGGAACTAGCACAGATACGCAGTATTTT. This codes for CASGRAGTSTDTQYF.